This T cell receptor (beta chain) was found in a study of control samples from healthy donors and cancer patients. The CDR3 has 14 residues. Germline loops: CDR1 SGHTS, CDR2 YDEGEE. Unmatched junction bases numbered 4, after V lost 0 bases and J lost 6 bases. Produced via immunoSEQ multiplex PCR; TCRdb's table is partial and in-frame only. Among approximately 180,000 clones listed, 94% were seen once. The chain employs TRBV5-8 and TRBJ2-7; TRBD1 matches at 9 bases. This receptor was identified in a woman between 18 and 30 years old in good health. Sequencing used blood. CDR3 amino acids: CASSLGDRAIEQYF. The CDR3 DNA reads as TGTGCCAGCAGCTTGGGGGACAGGGCGATCGAGCAGTACTTC.